This T cell receptor beta chain came from a study of T-cell memory formation after mild COVID-19. MiXCR, run by TCRdb on the 5' RACE reads, gives a single entry per CDR3 protein. In the table there are about 560,000 distinct CDR3 sequences, around a sixth of which are singletons. The V end was cut by 5 bases, the J end by 2 bases, with 12 bases between. CDR1 and CDR2 from the germline V gene are DFQATT and SNEGSKA (reference sequence). CDR3 length equals 13 residues. The chain carries TRBV20-1 and TRBJ1-1; maybe TRBD1 (6 bases). The clonotype was recovered from an adult woman who had mild COVID-19 (a few samples of this study predate the infection). Cell type and time point are not known. Sequenced sample: PBMCs or a T cell subset sorted from them (not recorded which). The CDR3 region has the DNA TGCAGTGCTTATACAGGGACAAACACTGAAGCTTTCTTT. Amino acids: CSAYTGTNTEAFF.